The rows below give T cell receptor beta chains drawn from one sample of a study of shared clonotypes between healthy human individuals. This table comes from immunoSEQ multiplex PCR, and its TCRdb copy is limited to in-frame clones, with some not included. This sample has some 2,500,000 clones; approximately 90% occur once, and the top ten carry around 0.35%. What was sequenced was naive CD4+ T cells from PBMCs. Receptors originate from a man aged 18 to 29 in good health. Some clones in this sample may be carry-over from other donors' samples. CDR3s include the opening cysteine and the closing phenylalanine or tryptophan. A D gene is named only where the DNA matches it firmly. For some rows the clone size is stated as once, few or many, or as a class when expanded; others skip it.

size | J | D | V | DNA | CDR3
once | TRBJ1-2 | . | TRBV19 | TGTGCCAGTAGTATAGAGGCACGTCGATCTAACTATGGCTACACCTTC | CASSIEARRSNYGYTF
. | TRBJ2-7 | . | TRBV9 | TGTGCCAGCAGCGTAGGATGGGGGTACTACGAGCAGTACTTC | CASSVGWGYYEQYF
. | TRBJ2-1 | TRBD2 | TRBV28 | TGTGCCAGCAGTTTATGGGGTGGCGGGAGAGTTGGGAATGAGCAGTTCTTC | CASSLWGGGRVGNEQFF
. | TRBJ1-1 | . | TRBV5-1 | TGCGCCAGCAGCTGGACGACAGACAGGAACACTGAAGCTTTCTTT | CASSWTTDRNTEAFF
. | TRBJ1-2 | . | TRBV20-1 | TGCAGTGCAGGGGGGGGCGACTTC | CSAGGGDF
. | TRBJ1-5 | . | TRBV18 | TGTGCCAGCTCACCCGACCCGCATTTAGGACCCCAGCATTTT | CASSPDPHLGPQHF
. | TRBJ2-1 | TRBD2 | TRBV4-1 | TGCGCCAGCAGCAAGGGAATAGCGGCGGGAGTCCGCAATGAGCAGTTCTTC | CASSKGIAAGVRNEQFF
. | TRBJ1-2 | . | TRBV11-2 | TGTGCCAGCAGCTTTGGGACCTATGGCTACACCTTC | CASSFGTYGYTF
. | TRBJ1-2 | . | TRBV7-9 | TGTGCCAGCAGCTTAGGTGCAGGGTTGGATGGTGGCTACACCTTC | CASSLGAGLDGGYTF
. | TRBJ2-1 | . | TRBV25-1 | TGTGCCAGCAGACCCCCCTCAGGGTTGTACGAGCAGTTCTTC | CASRPPSGLYEQFF
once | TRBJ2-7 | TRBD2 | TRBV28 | TGTGCCAGCAGTACCCCGACTAGCTTCTACGAGCAGTACTTC | CASSTPTSFYEQYF
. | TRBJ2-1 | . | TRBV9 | TGTGCCAGCAGCGTAGTAGGTTCCAATGAGCAGTTCTTC | CASSVVGSNEQFF
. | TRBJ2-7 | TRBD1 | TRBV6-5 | TGTGCCAGCAGTCCCGGGTGGGACAGCTCCTACGAGCAGTACTTC | CASSPGWDSSYEQYF
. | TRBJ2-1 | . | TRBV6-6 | TGTGCCAGCAGTTCCCCGGGCGGACCTTACAATGAGCAGTTCTTC | CASSSPGGPYNEQFF
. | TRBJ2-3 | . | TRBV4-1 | TGCGCCAGCAGCCAAGTTCGGCTAGTCGGAGGTTTATCGTTCACAGATACGCAGTATTTT | CASSQVRLVGGLSFTDTQYF
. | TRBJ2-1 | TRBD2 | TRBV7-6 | TGTGCCAGCAGCTCCGGCGGGGGGTCCTACAATGAGCAGTTCTTC | CASSSGGGSYNEQFF
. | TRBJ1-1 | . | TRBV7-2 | TGTGCCAGCAGCTTAGCGGCGGCGGGGACTGAAGCTTTCTTT | CASSLAAAGTEAFF
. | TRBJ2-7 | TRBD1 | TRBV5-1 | TGCGCCAGCAGCTTGGGGGCAGGGGGCGTTTACGAGCAGTACTTC | CASSLGAGGVYEQYF
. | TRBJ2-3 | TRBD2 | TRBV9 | TGTGCCAGCAGCGTAGGGCTAGCGGTCACAGATACGCAGTATTTT | CASSVGLAVTDTQYF
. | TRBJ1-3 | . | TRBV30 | TGTGCCTGGAGTGTTGGCAGAACTGGAAACACCATATATTTT | CAWSVGRTGNTIYF
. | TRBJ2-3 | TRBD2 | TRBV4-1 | TGCGCCAGCAGCCAAGGGACTAGCGGGAGTCGGGGAGATACGCAGTATTTT | CASSQGTSGSRGDTQYF
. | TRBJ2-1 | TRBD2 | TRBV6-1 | TGTGCCAGCAGCCTGAGCGGGACCATCAATGAGCAGTTCTTC | CASSLSGTINEQFF
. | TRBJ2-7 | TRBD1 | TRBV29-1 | TGCAGCGGAGGACAGGGGTTCTACGAGCAGTACTTC | CSGGQGFYEQYF
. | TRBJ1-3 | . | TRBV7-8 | TGTGCCAGCAGCCCGAGGGGGGCCTCTGGAAACACCATATATTTT | CASSPRGASGNTIYF
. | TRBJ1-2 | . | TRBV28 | TGTGCCAGCAGTTCCACAAGTACAGGCCTCTATGGCTACACCTTC | CASSSTSTGLYGYTF
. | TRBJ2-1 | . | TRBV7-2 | TGTGCCAGCAGTTCTGACTTCAACTCCTACAATGAGCAGTTCTTC | CASSSDFNSYNEQFF
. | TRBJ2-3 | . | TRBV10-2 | TGCGCCAGCCGAAACTCCGGAGGCAGCACAGATACGCAGTATTTT | CASRNSGGSTDTQYF
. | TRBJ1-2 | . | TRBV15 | TGTGCCACCAGCAGAGATCTTCAGGGAGAATATGGCTACACCTTC | CATSRDLQGEYGYTF
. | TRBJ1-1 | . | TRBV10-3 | TGTGCCATCAGTGGGACATTAGAAGCTTTCTTT | CAISGTLEAFF
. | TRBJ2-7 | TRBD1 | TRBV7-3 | TGTGCCAGCAGCCCGCTAAGGGACAGGGGTACCGAGCAGTACTTC | CASSPLRDRGTEQYF
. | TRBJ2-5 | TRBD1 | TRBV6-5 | TGTGCCAGCAGTCCCGGGGACAGAAAAGAGACCCAGTACTTC | CASSPGDRKETQYF
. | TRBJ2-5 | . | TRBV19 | TGTGCCAGTAGCCCCCGGACCGCTATTTACCAAGAGACCCAGTACTTC | CASSPRTAIYQETQYF
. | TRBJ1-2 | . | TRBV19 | TGTGCCAGTAGTATGACTGTCTATGGCTACACCTTC | CASSMTVYGYTF
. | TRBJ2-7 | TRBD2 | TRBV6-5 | TGTGCCAGCAGTTACCTGCCTAGCGGGATCTACGAGCAGTACTTC | CASSYLPSGIYEQYF
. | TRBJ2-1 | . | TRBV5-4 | TGTGCCAGCAGCTTGAAACAGGGTAGCAATGAGCAGTTCTTC | CASSLKQGSNEQFF
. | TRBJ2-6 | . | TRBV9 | TGTGCCAGCAGCGGTACTGGGGCCAACGTCCTGACTTTC | CASSGTGANVLTF
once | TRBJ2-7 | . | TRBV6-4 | TGTGCCAGCAGTGAAGGAGGGCCCCCCTACGAGCAGTACTTC | CASSEGGPPYEQYF
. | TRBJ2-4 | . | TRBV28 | TGTGCCACCACAGGGATGGTCAAAAACATTCAGTACTTC | CATTGMVKNIQYF
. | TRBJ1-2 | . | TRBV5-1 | TGCGCCAGCAGCTTACAGGGCGTCCACTATGGCTACACCTTC | CASSLQGVHYGYTF
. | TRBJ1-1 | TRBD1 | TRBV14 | TGTGCCAGCAGCCCTTTGGGACAGATGAACACTGAAGCTTTCTTT | CASSPLGQMNTEAFF
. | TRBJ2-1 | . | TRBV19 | TGTGCCAGTTGCTCCTACAATGAGCAGTTCTTC | CASCSYNEQFF
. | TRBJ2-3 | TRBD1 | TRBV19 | TGTGCCAGTAGTGACCCCCGAACAGGGGGCGACTATACGCAGTATTTT | CASSDPRTGGDYTQYF
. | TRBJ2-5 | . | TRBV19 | TGTGCCAGTAGTATAGGAGGCGGAGAAGAGACCCAGTACTTC | CASSIGGGEETQYF
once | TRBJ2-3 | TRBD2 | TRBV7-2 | TGTGCCAGCAGCTTAAAGGGTCGGACTAGCGGGAGGGGGGATACGCAGTATTTT | CASSLKGRTSGRGDTQYF
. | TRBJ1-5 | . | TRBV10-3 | TGTGCCATCAGTGAAACCCCTAGCAATCAGCCCCAGCATTTT | CAISETPSNQPQHF
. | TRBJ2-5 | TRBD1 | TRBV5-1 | TGCGCCAGCCGCCACGGGACAGCGTCCCAAGAGACCCAGTACTTC | CASRHGTASQETQYF
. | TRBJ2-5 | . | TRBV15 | TGTGCCACCAGCAGAGATTCCGGGGAGACCCAGTACTTC | CATSRDSGETQYF
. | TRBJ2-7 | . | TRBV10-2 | TGCGCCAGCAGGGAGACAGCCCAGGGCTACGAGCAGTACTTC | CASRETAQGYEQYF
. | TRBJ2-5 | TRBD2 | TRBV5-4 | TGTGCCAGCAGCCCCGGGACTAGCGGGAGGAGGCAAGAGACCCAGTACTTC | CASSPGTSGRRQETQYF
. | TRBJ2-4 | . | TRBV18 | TGTGCCAGCTCACCACCGGGGGCCTTAGCCAAAAACATTCAGTACTTC | CASSPPGALAKNIQYF
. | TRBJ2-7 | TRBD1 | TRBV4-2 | TGTGCCAGCAGCCAAGATTTCGGGACAGGGCACTACGAGCAGTACTTC | CASSQDFGTGHYEQYF
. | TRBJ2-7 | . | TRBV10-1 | TGCGCCAGCAGTGGCACGGCTGGGAAGCAGTACTTC | CASSGTAGKQYF
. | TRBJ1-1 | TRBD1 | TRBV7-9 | TGTGCCAGCAGCTTAGGGACAGGGGGCATCACTGAAGCTTTCTTT | CASSLGTGGITEAFF
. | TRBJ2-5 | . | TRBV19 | TGTGCCAGTAGTATGGCGGGGCAAGAGACCCAGTACTTC | CASSMAGQETQYF